The following is a T cell receptor (beta chain) sequence with its context. Here immunoSEQ multiplex PCR was the method, and the copy in TCRdb shows in-frame clones only, minus some. The table includes 95,000 or so clones, less than 80% detected once. The data were taken from a study of fetal regulatory T cell absence and autoimmunity. V was clipped by 1 base and J by 6 bases; unmatched bases: 9. CDR1 and CDR2 from the germline V gene are SGHVS and FNYEAQ. CDR3 length: 16 amino acids. This TCR was recovered from a male donor with IPEX syndrome. The chain employs TRBV7-6 and TRBJ2-4; 7 bases agree with TRBD2. The sequenced material came from pancreas tissue. CDR3 residues: CASSLGGGGPGNIQYF. The CDR3 DNA is TGTGCCAGCAGCTTAGGTGGGGGAGGGCCGGGAAACATTCAGTACTTC.